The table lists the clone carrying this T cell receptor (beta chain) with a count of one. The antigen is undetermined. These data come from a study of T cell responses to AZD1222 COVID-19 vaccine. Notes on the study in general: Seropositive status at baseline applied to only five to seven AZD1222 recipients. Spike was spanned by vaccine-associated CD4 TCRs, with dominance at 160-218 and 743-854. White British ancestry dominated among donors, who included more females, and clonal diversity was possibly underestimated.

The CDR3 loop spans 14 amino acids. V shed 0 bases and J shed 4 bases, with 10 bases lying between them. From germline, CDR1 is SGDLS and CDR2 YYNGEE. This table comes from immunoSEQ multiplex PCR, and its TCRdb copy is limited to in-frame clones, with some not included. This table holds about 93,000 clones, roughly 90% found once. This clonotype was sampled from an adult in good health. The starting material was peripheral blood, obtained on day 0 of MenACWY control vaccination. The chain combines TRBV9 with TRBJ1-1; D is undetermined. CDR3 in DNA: TGTGCCAGCAGCGTAGGTCCAGATTTCACTGAAGCTTTCTTT. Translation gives CASSVGPDFTEAFF.